The 26 T cell receptor beta chains given below trace back to one sample, sequenced in a study of shared clonotypes between healthy human individuals. Generated by immunoSEQ multiplex PCR, the TCRdb table keeps only in-frame clones and is missing some. This sample has a few million clones, with around 95% found just once. Source material: naive CD4+ T cells sorted from blood. Subset meaning: CD45RA+ positively selected. The source of these receptors is a man aged 18 to 29 in good health.

Of note for this clone: Other DNA sequences within the sample encode an identical CDR3. This sequence joins TRBV28 and TRBJ1-5; 7 nucleotides agree with TRBD1. There are 14 residues in the CDR3. Per germline, CDR1 MDHEN and CDR2 SYDVKM. J gave up 7 bases and V 6 bases, and 9 bases lay outside the gene matches. The CDR3 spells CASSPGGSNQPQHF. CDR3 nucleotide sequence: TGTGCCAGCAGCCCAGGGGGATCAAACCAGCCCCAGCATTTT.

This chain links TRBV18 with TRBJ2-3; no clear D gene. Germline V gene sequence: CDR1 KGHSH, CDR2 LQKENI. Deletions cut 0 bases from V and 1 base from J, with 11 bases between. The CDR3 extends over 16 amino acids. In DNA, the CDR3 is TGTGCCAGCTCACCACCGGGTAGCCTTCGCACAGATACGCAGTATTTT. Encoded protein: CASSPPGSLRTDTQYF. Supplemented by reference TRBV18 and TRBJ2-3, the full variable domain reads NAGVMQNPRHLVRRRGQEARLRCSPMKGHSHVYWYRQLPEEGLKFMVYLQKENIIDESGMPKERFSAEFPKEGPSILRIQQVVRGDSAAYFCASSPPGSLRTDTQYFGPGTRLTVL.

The genes are TRBV5-6 and TRBJ1-2, with TRBD1 as a possible D gene (5 bases). Germline V gene lookup returns CDR1 SGHDT and CDR2 YYEEEE. The CDR3 is made up of 15 amino acids. V was trimmed by 1 base and J by 6 bases, leaving 16 bases between them. The CDR3 sequence: CASSLYGDGGDGYTF. CDR3 DNA: TGTGCCAGCAGCTTGTATGGGGATGGAGGGGATGGCTACACCTTC.

V usage is TRBV9 and J usage is TRBJ1-1; weak D call: TRBD1 (5 bases). V was trimmed by 1 base and J by 4 bases, leaving 11 bases between them. The CDR3 runs 14 residues. Germline-derived CDR1 and CDR2 are SGDLS and YYNGEE. The CDR3 loop reads CASSVQGTATEAFF. The CDR3 region has the DNA TGTGCCAGCAGCGTACAGGGTACCGCCACTGAAGCTTTCTTT.

The chain recombines TRBV5-6 with TRBJ2-5, with D possibly matching TRBD1 (6 bases). V lost 1 base to trimming and J lost 0 bases, with 10 bases between them. This CDR3 has 15 amino acids. Germline V CDR1 and CDR2: SGHDT, YYEEEE. CDR3 in amino acids: CASSLLTGNQETQYF. In DNA form, the CDR3 reads TGTGCCAGCAGCTTGCTAACAGGGAACCAAGAGACCCAGTACTTC.

J is TRBJ2-3 and V is TRBV5-1, with D perhaps TRBD1 or TRBD2 (5 bases each). CDR3 length: 17 amino acids. The germline gives CDR1 SGHRS, CDR2 YFSETQ. V was trimmed by 4 bases and J by 4 bases, leaving 22 bases between them. CDR3 protein: CASSEKELGRGADTQYF. CDR3 DNA sequence: TGCGCCAGCAGCGAAAAAGAACTAGGCCGAGGGGCAGATACGCAGTATTTT.

This chain links TRBV19 with TRBJ2-2, with D possibly TRBD2 on 6 matching bases. CDR1 and CDR2 from the germline V gene are LNHDA and SQIVND (reference sequence). V lost 3 bases and J lost 2, with 13 bases in between. The CDR3 consists of 16 residues. CDR3: CASSISAGTNTGELFF. CDR3 nucleotide sequence: TGTGCCAGTAGTATCAGTGCGGGGACCAACACCGGGGAGCTGTTTTTT. The variable domain in full, completed from reference TRBV19 and TRBJ2-2, reads DGGITQSPKYLFRKEGQNVTLSCEQNLNHDAMYWYRQDPGQGLRLIYYSQIVNDFQKGDIAEGYSVSREKKESFPLTVTSAQKNPTAFYLCASSISAGTNTGELFFGEGSRLTVL.

The chain combines TRBV11-2 with TRBJ1-3, with D tentatively TRBD1 (5 bases). The CDR3 totals 15 residues. V lost 5 bases, J lost 2 bases, and 13 bases lay in between. The germline V gene has CDR1 SGHAT and CDR2 FQNNGV. The CDR3 loop is CASSTRGGTGNTIYF. CDR3 nucleotides: TGTGCCAGCAGCACGCGTGGGGGTACTGGAAACACCATATATTTT.

The rearrangement links TRBV6-1 to TRBJ1-1, with 9 positions matching TRBD1. The CDR3 covers 15 residues. V gave up 4 bases and J gave up 5 bases; unmatched junction bases: 8. Germline CDR1 and CDR2: MNHNS and SASEGT. The CDR3 nucleotides read TGTGCCAGCAGTGGGGGGACAGGGAGGGGGACTGAAGCTTTCTTT. This encodes CASSGGTGRGTEAFF.

This chain uses TRBV5-4 with TRBJ2-5, with D possibly matching TRBD1 (5 bases). CDR3 length: 15 residues. V shed 1 base and J shed 3 bases, with 13 bases lying between them. CDR1 and CDR2 (germline): SGHNT, YYREEE (reference sequence). In nucleotides, the CDR3 is TGTGCCAGCAGCTTGAGGGGCCAAGGGGAAGAGACCCAGTACTTC. Translated: CASSLRGQGEETQYF.

Concerning this clone: The sample has other DNA sequences that encode this CDR3 too. This rearrangement joins TRBV6-1 to TRBJ2-3; no firm D call. Germline V gives CDR1 MNHNS, CDR2 SASEGT. The CDR3 sequence is 14 residues long. V was trimmed by 4 bases and J by 1 base, leaving 9 bases between them. The CDR3 spells CASSVGPGTDTQYF. The CDR3 nucleotides are TGTGCCAGCAGTGTAGGGCCCGGCACAGATACGCAGTATTTT.

A single count supports this clone. The rearrangement joins TRBV10-3 to TRBJ1-6; D perhaps matches TRBD1 (5 bases). This CDR3 region has 17 residues. Germline loops: CDR1 ENHRY, CDR2 SYGVKD. The germline V and J ends were trimmed by 0 bases and 9 bases, with 18 bases remaining between them. In nucleotides, the CDR3 is TGTGCCATCAGTGAGTCGGCAGGGCAGAAGGTGGGTTCACCCCTCCACTTT. Translating gives CAISESAGQKVGSPLHF.

The chain links TRBV14 to TRBJ2-7, with 10 bases fitting TRBD2. This CDR3 region has 20 residues. CDR1 and CDR2 (germline): SGHDN, FVKESK. V lost 0 bases to trimming and J lost 0 bases; unmatched junction nucleotides: 14. CDR3 sequence: CASSQDFQASGRPSSYEQYF. In DNA form, the CDR3 reads TGTGCCAGCAGCCAAGATTTTCAAGCTAGCGGGAGACCCAGCTCCTACGAGCAGTACTTC.

In regard to this clone: The sample contains more than one DNA sequence encoding this CDR3. V gene TRBV9 combines with J gene TRBJ1-5; D call uncertain. The V end lost 0 bases, the J end lost 6 bases, and 7 bases lay between the germline ends. CDR3 length: 13 residues. Looked up from germline, CDR1 is SGDLS and CDR2 is YYNGEE. For the CDR3, the DNA is TGTGCCAGCAGCGTAGGGGGTGGTCAGCCCCAGCATTTT. This sequence encodes CASSVGGGQPQHF.

The rearrangement uses TRBV15 and TRBJ2-7; D is undetermined. V gave up 0 bases and J gave up 1 base, with 7 bases separating them. The germline gives CDR1 LNHNV, CDR2 YYDKDF (reference sequence). The CDR3 consists of 14 residues. CDR3 residues: CATSRDLPSYEQYF. The DNA for the CDR3 is TGTGCCACCAGCAGAGATCTGCCGTCCTACGAGCAGTACTTC.

J is TRBJ2-7 and V is TRBV6-6; 12 positions agree with TRBD1. Losses at the gene ends were 4 bases for V and 7 bases for J; bases not matched to a gene: 11. CDR3 length: 16 residues. From germline, CDR1 is MNHNY and CDR2 SVGAGI (reference sequence). The CDR3 nucleotides are TGTGCCAGCAGTTCGACCGGGACAGGGGGCACGGGGGAGCAGTACTTC. It is translated as CASSSTGTGGTGEQYF.

This clone has a handful of counts. CDR3 loop: CASSLEGTKYNEQFF. The CDR3 DNA reads as TGCGCCAGCAGCTTGGAAGGGACCAAGTACAATGAGCAGTTCTTC. This chain connects TRBV5-1 to TRBJ2-1, with D perhaps being TRBD1 or TRBD2 (5 bases each). This CDR3 spans 15 amino acids. V lost 0 bases and J 4 bases, leaving 11 bases between the germline ends. The V gene's germline CDR1 is SGHRS and CDR2 YFSETQ.

The chain employs TRBV6-6 and TRBJ2-1, with D perhaps matching TRBD2 (5 bases). The CDR3 contains 16 residues. Per the germline V gene, CDR1 is MNHNY and CDR2 is SVGAGI (reference sequence). Trimming pared 6 bases from V and 8 bases from J, leaving 23 bases between. The CDR3 DNA reads TGTGCCAGCAGCGACCCCCGGGCCGGACTTGTCGATGAGCAGTTCTTC. Translation: CASSDPRAGLVDEQFF.

The CDR3: CASSKEEPGLADPYEQYF. As DNA, the CDR3 is TGTGCCAGCAGCAAAGAAGAGCCGGGACTAGCGGACCCCTACGAGCAGTACTTC. V gene TRBV21-1 combines with J gene TRBJ2-7; the D call of TRBD2 is as the table states it, not checked on the DNA. TRBV21-1 is classified as a pseudogene. This CDR3 has 18 residues.

V is TRBV5-1 and J is TRBJ1-1; 11 bases are a match to TRBD1. The trim removed 3 bases at V and 7 bases at J, leaving 5 bases unmatched. CDR1 and CDR2 from the germline V gene are SGHRS and YFSETQ. The CDR3 covers 14 residues. The CDR3 DNA reads TGCGCCAGCAGCTGGGGACAGGGGGACTTTGAAGCTTTCTTT. The encoded protein is CASSWGQGDFEAFF. The variable domain in full, completed from reference TRBV5-1 and TRBJ1-1, reads KAGVTQTPRYLIKTRGQQVTLSCSPISGHRSVSWYQQTPGQGLQFLFEYFSETQRNKGNFPGRFSGRQFSNSRSEMNVSTLELGDSALYLCASSWGQGDFEAFFGQGTRLTVV.

A single count supports this clone. This chain uses TRBV6-5 with TRBJ2-3; D remains ambiguous. CDR1 and CDR2 from the germline V gene are MNHEY and SVGAGI. V was clipped by 4 bases and J by 2 bases, with 10 bases between them. The CDR3 covers 14 residues. The CDR3 DNA reads as TGTGCCAGCAGTTTAGGGCTATACACAGATACGCAGTATTTT. Its translation is CASSLGLYTDTQYF.

This clone was observed once. The chain joins TRBV30 to TRBJ2-7, with D unresolved. The CDR3 runs 11 residues. Trimming removed 0 bases at V and 10 bases at J, with 10 bases between. Germline V gives CDR1 GTSNPN, CDR2 SVGIG (reference sequence). The CDR3 bases are TGTGCCTGGAGTGTAACCGGGTACCAGTACTTC. Translating gives CAWSVTGYQYF.

V and J are TRBV4-1 and TRBJ2-7; D could derive from TRBD1 or TRBD2 (5 bases each). V lost 1 base, J lost 3 bases, and 10 bases lay in between. This CDR3 region has 14 residues. CDR1 is MGHRA and CDR2 is YSYEKL in the germline V gene. As DNA, the CDR3 is TGCGCCAGCAGCCAAGCCGGGACCAACTACGAGCAGTACTTC. The encoded protein is CASSQAGTNYEQYF.

The chain has TRBV7-3 and TRBJ1-2; 9 positions match TRBD1. CDR1 and CDR2 (germline): SGHTA, FQGTGA. With V trimmed by 6 bases and J by 7 bases, 9 bases remained unmatched. This CDR3 is 14 amino acids long. The CDR3 sequence: CASRTGGSSRGYTF. CDR3 in DNA: TGTGCCAGCAGGACAGGGGGTAGTAGTCGTGGCTACACCTTC.

Remarks on this clone: The same CDR3 is also encoded by other DNA sequences in this sample. The chain recombines TRBV7-2 with TRBJ2-7; 14 nucleotides match TRBD2. From germline, CDR1 is SGHTA and CDR2 FQGNSA. The CDR3 loop spans 15 amino acids. V lost 5 bases and J lost 3; bases outside the gene matches: 3. CDR3 protein: CASSPGLAGGYEQYF. CDR3 DNA sequence: TGTGCCAGCAGCCCCGGACTAGCGGGAGGCTACGAGCAGTACTTC.

Points on this clone: The sample contains more than one DNA sequence encoding this CDR3. The J gene is TRBJ2-3, the V gene TRBV5-1; 8 positions match TRBD2. Germline trimming cut 4 bases from V and 4 bases from J; bases unmatched to any gene: 5. Germline V gene sequence: CDR1 SGHRS, CDR2 YFSETQ. This CDR3 is built from 14 residues. CDR3 sequence (DNA): TGCGCCAGCAGCCTGGGACTAGTCGCAGATACGCAGTATTTT. Its translation: CASSLGLVADTQYF.